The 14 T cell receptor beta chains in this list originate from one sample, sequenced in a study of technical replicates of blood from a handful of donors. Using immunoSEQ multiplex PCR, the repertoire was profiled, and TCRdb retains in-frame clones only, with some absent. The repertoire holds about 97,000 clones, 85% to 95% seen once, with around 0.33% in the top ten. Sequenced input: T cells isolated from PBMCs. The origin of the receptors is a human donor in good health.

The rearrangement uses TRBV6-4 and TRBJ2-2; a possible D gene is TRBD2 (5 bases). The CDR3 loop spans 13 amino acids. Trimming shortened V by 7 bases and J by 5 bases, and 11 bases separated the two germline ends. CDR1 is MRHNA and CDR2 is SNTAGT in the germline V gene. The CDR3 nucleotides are TGTGCCAGCAAGGCGGGCAATACCGGGGAGCTGTTTTTT. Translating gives CASKAGNTGELFF.

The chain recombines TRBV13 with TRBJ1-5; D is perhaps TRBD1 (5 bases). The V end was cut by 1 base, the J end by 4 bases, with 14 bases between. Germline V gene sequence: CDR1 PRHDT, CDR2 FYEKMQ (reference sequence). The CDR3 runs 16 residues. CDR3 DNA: TGTGCCAGCAGCTTAGCCCACGGGGGGAATAATCAGCCCCAGCATTTT. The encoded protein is CASSLAHGGNNQPQHF.

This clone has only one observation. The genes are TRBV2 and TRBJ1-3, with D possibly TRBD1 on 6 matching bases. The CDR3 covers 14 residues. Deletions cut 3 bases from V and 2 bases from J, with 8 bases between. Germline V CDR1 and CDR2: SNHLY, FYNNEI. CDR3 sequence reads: CASSDRDTGNTIYF. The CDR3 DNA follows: TGTGCCAGCAGTGATAGGGACACTGGAAACACCATATATTTT.

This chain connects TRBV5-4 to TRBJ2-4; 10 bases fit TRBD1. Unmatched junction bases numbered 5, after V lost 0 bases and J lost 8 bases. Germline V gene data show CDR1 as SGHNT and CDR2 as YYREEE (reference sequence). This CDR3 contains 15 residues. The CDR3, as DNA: TGTGCCAGCAGCTTGGGACAGGGGGCAACATACATTCAGTACTTC. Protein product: CASSLGQGATYIQYF.

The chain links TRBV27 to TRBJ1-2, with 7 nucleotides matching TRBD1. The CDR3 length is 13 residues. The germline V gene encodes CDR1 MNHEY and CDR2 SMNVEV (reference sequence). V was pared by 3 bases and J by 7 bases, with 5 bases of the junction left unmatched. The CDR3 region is CASSLAGGFGYTF. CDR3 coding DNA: TGTGCCAGCAGTTTGGCAGGGGGTTTTGGCTACACCTTC.

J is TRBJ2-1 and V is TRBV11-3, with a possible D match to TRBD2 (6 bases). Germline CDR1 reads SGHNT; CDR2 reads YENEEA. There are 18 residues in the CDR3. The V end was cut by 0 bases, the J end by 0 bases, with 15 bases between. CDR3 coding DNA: TGTGCCAGCAGCTTAGATAGTAGCGGCAGCCTCTCCTACAATGAGCAGTTCTTC. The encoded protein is CASSLDSSGSLSYNEQFF.

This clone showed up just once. The CDR3: CASSMDSASAYEQYF. As DNA, the CDR3 is TGTGCCAGTAGTATGGACAGCGCTAGTGCCTACGAGCAGTACTTC. The chain recombines TRBV19 with TRBJ2-7; D perhaps matches TRBD1 (6 bases). V was clipped by 3 bases and J by 2 bases, with 14 bases between them. This CDR3 region has 15 residues. The V gene's germline CDR1 is LNHDA and CDR2 SQIVND (reference sequence).

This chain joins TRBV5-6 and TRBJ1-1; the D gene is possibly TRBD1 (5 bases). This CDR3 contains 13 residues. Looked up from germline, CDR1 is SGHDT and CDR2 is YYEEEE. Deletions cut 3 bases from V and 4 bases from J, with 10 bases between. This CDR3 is CASSSLTGTEAFF. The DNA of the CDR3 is TGTGCCAGCAGCTCGCTTACAGGCACTGAAGCTTTCTTT.

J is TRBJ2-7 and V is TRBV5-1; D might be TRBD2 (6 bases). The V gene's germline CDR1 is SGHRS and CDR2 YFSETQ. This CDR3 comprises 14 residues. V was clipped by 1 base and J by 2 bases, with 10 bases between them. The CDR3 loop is CASSLTSGAYEQYF. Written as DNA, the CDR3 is TGCGCCAGCAGCTTGACATCGGGGGCCTACGAGCAGTACTTC.

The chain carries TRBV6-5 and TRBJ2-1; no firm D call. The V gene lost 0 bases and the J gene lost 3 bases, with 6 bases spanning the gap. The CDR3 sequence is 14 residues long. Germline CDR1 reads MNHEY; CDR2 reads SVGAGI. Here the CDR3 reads CASSYSSYYNEQFF. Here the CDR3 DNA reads TGTGCCAGCAGTTACTCGAGCTACTACAATGAGCAGTTCTTC.

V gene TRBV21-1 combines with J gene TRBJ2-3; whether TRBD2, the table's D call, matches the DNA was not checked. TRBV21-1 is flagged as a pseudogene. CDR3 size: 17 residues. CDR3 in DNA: TGTGCCAGCAGCAACGCCCCCCTCAGGAGGGGCACAGATACGCAGTATTTT. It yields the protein CASSNAPLRRGTDTQYF.

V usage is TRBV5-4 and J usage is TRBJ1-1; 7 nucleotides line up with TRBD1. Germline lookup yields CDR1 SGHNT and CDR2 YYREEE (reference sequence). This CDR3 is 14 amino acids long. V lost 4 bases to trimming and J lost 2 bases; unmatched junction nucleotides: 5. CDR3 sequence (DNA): TGTGCCAGCAGCGCCGGGACAGCTAACACTGAAGCTTTCTTT. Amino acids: CASSAGTANTEAFF.

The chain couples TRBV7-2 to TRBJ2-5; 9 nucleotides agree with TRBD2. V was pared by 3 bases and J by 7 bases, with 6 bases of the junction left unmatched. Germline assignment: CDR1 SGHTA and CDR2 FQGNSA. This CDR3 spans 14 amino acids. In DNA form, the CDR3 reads TGTGCCAGCAGCTTCGCGGGAGGGCCGTGGACCCAGTACTTC. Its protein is CASSFAGGPWTQYF.

CDR3 sequence: CASSEVSGQETQYF. The CDR3 DNA reads as TGTGCCAGCAGTGAGGTTAGCGGGCAAGAGACCCAGTACTTC. The rearrangement links TRBV6-1 to TRBJ2-5; 7 nucleotides align to TRBD2. This CDR3 region has 14 residues. The germline CDR1 and CDR2 sequences are MNHNS and SASEGT. The junction had 3 bases not matched to a gene; V was cut back by 3 bases and J by 2 bases.